The 28 T cell receptor beta chains given below trace back to one sample, sequenced in a study of cytomegalovirus exposure and HLA in healthy donors. PCR amplification relied on 60 Vbeta primers (plus 13 Jbeta primers). The table came from immunoSEQ multiplex PCR; TCRdb's copy has only in-frame clones and leaves some out. The table records about 260,000 clones, roughly 70% of them present only once. Sequenced: PBMCs. Every receptor here comes from a female donor in good health and CMV-seronegative.

The rearrangement links TRBV9 to TRBJ1-6, with 7 bases aligning to TRBD1. Germline V gene sequence: CDR1 SGDLS, CDR2 YYNGEE. V was pared by 3 bases and J by 13 bases, with 10 bases of the junction left unmatched. CDR3 length: 14 residues. As DNA, the CDR3 is TGTGCCAGCAGCGCTGGGACAGCGGGCCTTCCCCTCCACTTT. This sequence encodes CASSAGTAGLPLHF.

This clone was observed a single time. V is TRBV9 and J is TRBJ2-5, with 7 nucleotides matching TRBD2. Germline CDR1 SGDLS, CDR2 YYNGEE. The ends lost 3 bases at V and 14 bases at J; junction bases unmatched: 19. There are 15 residues in the CDR3. CDR3 protein: CASSADQRSPSGLYF. The DNA of the CDR3 is TGTGCCAGCAGCGCCGACCAACGGTCCCCTAGCGGTCTCTACTTC.

The CDR3 DNA reads TGTGCCAGCAGCAAACATGGGACTAGCGGGAGGGCCGACAATGAGCAGTTCTTC. As protein: CASSKHGTSGRADNEQFF. The J gene is TRBJ2-1, the V gene TRBV7-3; 16 bases are shared with TRBD2. Losses at the gene ends were 5 bases for V and 5 bases for J; bases not matched to a gene: 9. Germline V gene sequence: CDR1 SGHTA, CDR2 FQGTGA. There are 18 residues in the CDR3.

There are a few counts of this clone. One end of the junction does not line up with germline, which may come from a read error. The CDR3 spells CASSPGGRVNF. As DNA, the CDR3 is TGTGCCAGCAGCCCGGGGGGCAGGGTGAACTTC. The chain links TRBV7-8 to TRBJ2-7, with D perhaps matching TRBD2 (7 bases). This CDR3 contains 11 residues. Germline V gives CDR1 SGHVS, CDR2 FQNEAQ.

The chain is built from TRBV6-5 and TRBJ2-1, with 8 nucleotides matching TRBD2. Germline CDR1 reads MNHEY; CDR2 reads SVGAGI. The CDR3 has 12 amino acids. The V gene end was trimmed by 5 bases and the J gene end by 12 bases; junction bases not matched to a gene: 6. In DNA, the CDR3 is TGTGCCAGCAGTAGCAAGGCGGGAGGGCAGTTCTTC. The encoded protein is CASSSKAGGQFF.

For the CDR3, the DNA is TGTGCCAGCAGCTTAGGAGGGCAGAGCTATGGCTACACCTTC. This gives the protein CASSLGGQSYGYTF. The chain has TRBV7-2 and TRBJ1-2; D unresolved. This CDR3 spans 14 amino acids. Trimming took off 1 base at V and 4 bases at J, with 10 bases between the two ends. Germline CDR1 is SGHTA and CDR2 is FQGNSA.

CDR3 loop: CASSVVGRVLSTDTQYF. In nucleotides, the CDR3 is TGTGCCAGCAGCGTAGTAGGCAGGGTTCTGAGCACAGATACGCAGTATTTT. The rearrangement uses TRBV9 and TRBJ2-3, with D perhaps TRBD1 (5 bases). CDR1 is SGDLS and CDR2 is YYNGEE in the germline V gene. The CDR3 is 17 amino acids. With 0 bases removed from V and 0 bases from J, the gap between germline ends came to 14 bases.

For this clone: The same CDR3 arises from other DNA sequences in this sample as well. The V call is TRBV11-2, the J call TRBJ2-7; weak D call: TRBD1 (6 bases). Germline V gives CDR1 SGHAT, CDR2 FQNNGV. The CDR3 is made up of 13 amino acids. V was clipped by 3 bases and J by 2 bases, with 8 bases between them. In nucleotides, the CDR3 is TGTGCCAGCAGCTTGGGGGCCACCTACGAGCAGTACTTC. This translates into CASSLGATYEQYF.

The J gene is TRBJ2-3, the V gene TRBV7-8; D possibly corresponds to TRBD2 (6 bases). Germline V lookup: CDR1 SGHVS, CDR2 FQNEAQ. This CDR3 spans 18 amino acids. Trimming pared 1 base from V and 0 bases from J, leaving 17 bases between. The CDR3 DNA reads TGTGCCAGCAGCTTAGTGGAGTGGGCTAGCGAAAGCACAGATACGCAGTATTTT. Protein sequence: CASSLVEWASESTDTQYF.

The chain joins TRBV28 to TRBJ2-5, with 7 bases lining up with TRBD2. The V segment lost 2 bases and the J segment 5 bases; nucleotides outside the gene matches: 2. The CDR3 length is 13 residues. CDR1 and CDR2 (germline): MDHEN, SYDVKM. CDR3 loop: CASSLAGAETQYF. CDR3 nucleotides: TGTGCCAGCAGTTTAGCGGGAGCGGAGACCCAGTACTTC.

The chain joins TRBV7-2 to TRBJ2-1; 13 positions agree with TRBD2. Germline values: CDR1 SGHTA, CDR2 FQGNSA. The CDR3 consists of 15 residues. V dropped 8 bases and J dropped 7; count of bases not matched to a gene: 8. CDR3 amino acids: CASRGTSGKNNEQFF. The CDR3 region has the DNA TGTGCCAGCCGGGGGACTAGCGGGAAGAATAATGAGCAGTTCTTC.

The chain joins TRBV5-1 to TRBJ2-1; 16 bases agree with TRBD2. Germline V gene lookup returns CDR1 SGHRS and CDR2 YFSETQ. V lost 3 bases and J lost 8; bases outside the gene matches: 2. The CDR3 consists of 15 residues. The CDR3 is CASSWGTSGRDEQFF. CDR3 sequence (DNA): TGCGCCAGCAGCTGGGGGACTAGCGGGAGGGATGAGCAGTTCTTC.

The genes are TRBV7-8 and TRBJ2-1; the match to TRBD2 covers 9 bases. The CDR3 is 16 residues long. The germline V gene has CDR1 SGHVS and CDR2 FQNEAQ. V dropped 5 bases and J dropped 7; count of bases not matched to a gene: 12. This CDR3 is CASSLPREGLRNEQFF. The CDR3 DNA is TGTGCCAGCAGCCTACCGCGGGAGGGCCTTAGGAATGAGCAGTTCTTC.

Comment on this clone: Other DNA sequences of this sample code for an identical CDR3. The chain recombines TRBV6-5 with TRBJ1-1; D is perhaps TRBD1 (6 bases). V was trimmed by 6 bases and J by 7 bases, leaving 18 bases between them. The CDR3 has 14 residues. Germline CDR1 is MNHEY and CDR2 is SVGAGI. CDR3 sequence reads: CASSLFGGSDEAFF. DNA for the CDR3: TGTGCCAGCAGCTTGTTTGGGGGCTCGGATGAAGCTTTCTTT.

This clone was picked up one time. The V gene is TRBV11-2, the J gene TRBJ2-7; 12 nucleotides agree with TRBD2. V lost 0 bases and J lost 13; bases outside the gene matches: 7. The CDR3 consists of 14 residues. Germline CDR1 reads SGHAT; CDR2 reads FQNNGV. The CDR3, as DNA: TGTGCCAGCAGCTTAGATAGACTAGCGGGAGTATCATACTTC. Amino acids: CASSLDRLAGVSYF.

The chain couples TRBV6-1 to TRBJ2-7; no reliable D call. V shed 5 bases and J shed 2 bases, with 10 bases lying between them. The CDR3 runs 13 residues. Germline values: CDR1 MNHNS, CDR2 SASEGT. CDR3 sequence: CASSPYLAYEQYF. The CDR3 nucleotides are TGTGCCAGCAGTCCCTATCTGGCCTACGAGCAGTACTTC.

To note about this clone: Other DNA sequences in this sample translate to the same CDR3. CDR3 amino acids: CASSPGTSGYNEQFF. CDR3 sequence (DNA): TGCGCCAGCAGTCCCGGGACTAGCGGATACAATGAGCAGTTCTTC. The V call is TRBV5-1, the J call TRBJ2-1, with 11 nucleotides matching TRBD2. This CDR3 is built from 15 residues. The trim removed 5 bases at V and 4 bases at J, leaving 5 bases unmatched. Germline CDR1 reads SGHRS; CDR2 reads YFSETQ.

The chain recombines TRBV6-5 with TRBJ1-1; D call uncertain. Trimming left V 1 base short and J 3 bases short, with 9 bases between. The CDR3 covers 14 residues. Germline V CDR1 and CDR2: MNHEY, SVGAGI. CDR3 sequence: CASSYWEADTEAFF. DNA of the CDR3: TGTGCCAGCAGTTACTGGGAGGCGGACACTGAAGCTTTCTTT.

There are many counts of this clone. This rearrangement joins TRBV14 to TRBJ1-1, with D possibly matching TRBD1 (6 bases). This CDR3 has 15 amino acids. Per the germline V gene, CDR1 is SGHDN and CDR2 is FVKESK. The ends were cut back, 2 bases at V and 1 base at J, with 11 bases in the middle. In DNA form, the CDR3 reads TGTGCCAGCAGCCAACTCCCGACAGGGAACACTGAAGCTTTCTTT. Encoded protein: CASSQLPTGNTEAFF.

V is TRBV7-9 and J is TRBJ2-5; perhaps TRBD2 as D (5 bases). The germline V and J ends were trimmed by 3 bases and 4 bases, with 18 bases remaining between them. This CDR3 comprises 16 residues. Germline CDR1 SEHNR, CDR2 FQNEAQ (reference sequence). The CDR3 loop is CASSFRLASGPETQYF. The DNA for the CDR3 is TGTGCCAGCAGCTTCCGGCTAGCCAGTGGCCCAGAGACCCAGTACTTC.

The gene calls are TRBV19 and TRBJ1-2; D is unclear. Germline CDR1 is LNHDA and CDR2 is SQIVND (reference sequence). The ends were cut back, 4 bases at V and 2 bases at J, with 11 bases in the middle. There are 14 residues in the CDR3. The CDR3 is CASSSRVPNYGYTF. The CDR3 bases are TGTGCCAGTAGTAGCCGGGTCCCGAACTATGGCTACACCTTC.

The chain recombines TRBV28 with TRBJ2-1; 13 bases match TRBD2. The CDR3 sequence is 16 residues long. With 7 bases clipped from V and 7 bases from J, the junction kept 10 bases outside the gene matches. Germline CDR1 MDHEN, CDR2 SYDVKM. The CDR3 region is CASTPGTSGMYNEQFF. The CDR3 DNA sequence: TGTGCCAGCACCCCCGGGACTAGCGGGATGTATAATGAGCAGTTCTTC.

This chain connects TRBV7-9 to TRBJ2-5, with 8 bases aligning to TRBD2. V shed 3 bases and J 3 bases; nucleotides not matched to a gene: 3. There are 14 residues in the CDR3. Germline CDR1 and CDR2: SEHNR and FQNEAQ (reference sequence). CDR3 protein: CASSLGTSKETQYF. DNA of the CDR3: TGTGCCAGCAGCTTGGGGACTAGTAAAGAGACCCAGTACTTC.

The chain combines TRBV19 with TRBJ2-1, with TRBD2 identical over 13 bases. J lost 7 bases, V lost 7 bases, and 10 bases had no gene match. The V gene's germline CDR1 is LNHDA and CDR2 SQIVND (reference sequence). There are 16 residues in the CDR3. CDR3 protein: CASTSPGTSGINEQFF. CDR3 in DNA: TGTGCCAGTACCTCCCCCGGGACTAGCGGGATAAATGAGCAGTTCTTC.

CDR3 nucleotide sequence: TGTGCCAGGACTAGCGTTTCTCTGTACTTC. It specifies CARTSVSLYF. The chain joins TRBV6-5 to TRBJ2-7, with 8 bases matching TRBD2. V shed 9 bases, J shed 12 bases, and the junction held 7 bases outside the gene matches. The CDR3 length is 10 residues. Germline CDR1 reads MNHEY; CDR2 reads SVGAGI.

The chain uses TRBV7-3 and TRBJ1-1, with TRBD1 matching 12 bases. The V gene's germline CDR1 is SGHTA and CDR2 FQGTGA. The CDR3 totals 15 residues. V shed 2 bases and J 5 bases; nucleotides not matched to a gene: 3. The chain's CDR3 is CASSLGTGGWTEAFF. The CDR3 DNA is TGTGCCAGCAGCTTAGGGACAGGGGGCTGGACTGAAGCTTTCTTT.

This sequence joins TRBV21-1 and TRBJ2-6; TRBD1 is the table's D call, not checked against the DNA. TRBV21-1 is recorded as a pseudogene. This CDR3 comprises 16 residues. The CDR3 sequence is CASDDRERSGANVLTF. CDR3 nucleotide sequence: TGTGCCAGCGACGACAGGGAAAGGTCTGGGGCCAACGTCCTGACTTTC.

The rearrangement uses TRBV19 and TRBJ1-2; tentatively, D is TRBD1 (6 bases). The V gene lost 3 bases and the J gene lost 0 bases, with 20 bases spanning the gap. The V gene's germline CDR1 is LNHDA and CDR2 SQIVND (reference sequence). There are 18 residues in the CDR3. CDR3 region: CASSIGRGQTGTNYGYTF. Written as DNA, the CDR3 is TGTGCCAGTAGTATTGGCAGGGGCCAAACAGGAACTAACTATGGCTACACCTTC.